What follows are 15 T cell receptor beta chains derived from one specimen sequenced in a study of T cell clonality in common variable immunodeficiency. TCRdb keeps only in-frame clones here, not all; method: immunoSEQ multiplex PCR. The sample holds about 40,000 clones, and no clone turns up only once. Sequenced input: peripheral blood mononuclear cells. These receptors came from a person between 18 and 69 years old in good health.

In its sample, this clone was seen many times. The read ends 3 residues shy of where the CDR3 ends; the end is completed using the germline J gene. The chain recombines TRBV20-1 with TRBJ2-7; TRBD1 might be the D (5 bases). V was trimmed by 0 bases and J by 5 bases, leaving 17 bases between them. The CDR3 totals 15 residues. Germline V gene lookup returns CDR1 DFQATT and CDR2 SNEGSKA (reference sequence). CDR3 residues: CSARDHRQGFNEQYF. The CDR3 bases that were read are TGCAGTGCTAGAGATCATCGGCAGGGTTTCAACGAG.

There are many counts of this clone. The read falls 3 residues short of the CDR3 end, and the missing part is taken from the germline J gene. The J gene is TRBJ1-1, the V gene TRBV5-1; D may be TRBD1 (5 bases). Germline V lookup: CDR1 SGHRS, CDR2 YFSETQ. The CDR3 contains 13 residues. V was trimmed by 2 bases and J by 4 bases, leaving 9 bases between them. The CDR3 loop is CASSLEGLTEAFF. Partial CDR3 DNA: TGCGCCAGCAGCTTAGAGGGACTCACTGAA.

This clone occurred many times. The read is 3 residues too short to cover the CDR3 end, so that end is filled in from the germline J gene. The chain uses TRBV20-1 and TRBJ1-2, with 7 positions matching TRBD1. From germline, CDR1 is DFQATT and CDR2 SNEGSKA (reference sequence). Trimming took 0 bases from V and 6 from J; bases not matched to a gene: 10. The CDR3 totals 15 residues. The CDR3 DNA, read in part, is TGCAGTGCTAGAGATTTGGATAGGGGGCCCCATGGC. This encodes CSARDLDRGPHG. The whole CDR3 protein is CSARDLDRGPHGYTF.

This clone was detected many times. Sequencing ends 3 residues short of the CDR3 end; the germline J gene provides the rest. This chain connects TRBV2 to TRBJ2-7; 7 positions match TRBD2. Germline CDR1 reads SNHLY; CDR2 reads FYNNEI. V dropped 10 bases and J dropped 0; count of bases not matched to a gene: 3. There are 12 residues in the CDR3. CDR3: CAITSASYEQYF. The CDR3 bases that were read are TGTGCCATCACTAGCGCCTCCTACGAG. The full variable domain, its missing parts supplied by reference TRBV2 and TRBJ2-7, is EPEVTQTPSHQVTQMGQEVILRCVPISNHLYFYWYRQILGQKVEFLVSFYNNEISEKSEIFDDQFSVERPDGSNFTLKIRSTKLEDSAMYFCAITSASYEQYFGPGTRLTVT.

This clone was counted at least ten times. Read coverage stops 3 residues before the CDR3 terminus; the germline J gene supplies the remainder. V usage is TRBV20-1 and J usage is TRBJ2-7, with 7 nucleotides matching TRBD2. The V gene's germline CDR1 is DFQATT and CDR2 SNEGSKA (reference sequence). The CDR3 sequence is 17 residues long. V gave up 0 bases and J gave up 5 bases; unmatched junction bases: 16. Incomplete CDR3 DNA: TGCAGTGCTAGAGATCGCATTCTGGCGGGAGTCTTGAACGAG. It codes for CSARDRILAGVLNE. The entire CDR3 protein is CSARDRILAGVLNEQYF.

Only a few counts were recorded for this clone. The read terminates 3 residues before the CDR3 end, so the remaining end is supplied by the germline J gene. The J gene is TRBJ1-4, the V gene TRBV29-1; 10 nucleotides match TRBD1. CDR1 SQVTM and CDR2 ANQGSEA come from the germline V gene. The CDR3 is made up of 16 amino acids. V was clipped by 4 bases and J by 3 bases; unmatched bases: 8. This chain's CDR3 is CSVGGTGDGANEKLFF. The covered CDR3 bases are TGCAGCGTTGGGGGGACAGGGGATGGAGCTAATGAAAAA.

The DNA read from the CDR3 is TGCAGCGTTGACGGACTAGTAGGGGGGACC. Encoded protein: CSVDGLVGGT. The entire CDR3 sequence reads CSVDGLVGGTQYF. The J gene is TRBJ2-5, the V gene TRBV29-1, with D possibly matching TRBD2 (7 bases). The CDR3 end is not reached by the read, which stops 3 residues before it; the germline J gene fills it in. This CDR3 has 13 amino acids. The germline V gene has CDR1 SQVTM and CDR2 ANQGSEA. Between the trimmed V and J ends, which lost 3 bases and 7 bases, there was a span of 15 bases.

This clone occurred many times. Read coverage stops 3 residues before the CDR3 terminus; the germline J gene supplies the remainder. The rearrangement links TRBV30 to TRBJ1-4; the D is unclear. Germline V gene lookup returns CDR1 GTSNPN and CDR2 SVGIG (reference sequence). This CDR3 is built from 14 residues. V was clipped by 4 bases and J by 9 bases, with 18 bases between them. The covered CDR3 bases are TGTGCCTGGAAGGCTGGTAGCCAACGTCAAAAA. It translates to CAWKAGSQRQK. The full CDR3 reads CAWKAGSQRQKLFF.

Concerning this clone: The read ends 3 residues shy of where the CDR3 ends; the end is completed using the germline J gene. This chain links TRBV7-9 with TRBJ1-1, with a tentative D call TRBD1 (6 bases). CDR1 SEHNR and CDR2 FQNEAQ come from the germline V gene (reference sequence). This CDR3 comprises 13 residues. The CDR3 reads CASSLSHRETAFF. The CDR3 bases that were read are TGTGCCAGCAGCTTATCTCACAGGGAGACA.

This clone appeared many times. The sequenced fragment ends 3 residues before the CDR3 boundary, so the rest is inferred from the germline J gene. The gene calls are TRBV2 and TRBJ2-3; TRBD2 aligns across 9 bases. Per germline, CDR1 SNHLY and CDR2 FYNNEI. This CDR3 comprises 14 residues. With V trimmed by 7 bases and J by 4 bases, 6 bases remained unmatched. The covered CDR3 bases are TGTGCCAGCATCGGCGGGGGGGCCCCAGATACG. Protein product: CASIGGGAPDT. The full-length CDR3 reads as CASIGGGAPDTQYF.

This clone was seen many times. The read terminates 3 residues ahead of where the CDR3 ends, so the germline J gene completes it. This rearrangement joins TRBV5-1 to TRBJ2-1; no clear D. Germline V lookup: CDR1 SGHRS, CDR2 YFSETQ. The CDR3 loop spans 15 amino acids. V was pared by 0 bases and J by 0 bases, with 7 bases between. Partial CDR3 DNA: TGCGCCAGCAGCTTGGAATTATACTCCTACAATGAG. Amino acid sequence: CASSLELYSYNE. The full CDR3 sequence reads CASSLELYSYNEQFF.

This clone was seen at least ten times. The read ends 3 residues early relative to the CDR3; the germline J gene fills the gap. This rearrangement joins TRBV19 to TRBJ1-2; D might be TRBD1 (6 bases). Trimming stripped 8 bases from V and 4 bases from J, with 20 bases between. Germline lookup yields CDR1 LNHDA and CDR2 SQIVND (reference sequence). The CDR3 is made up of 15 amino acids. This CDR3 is CASSPDGGAGYGYTF. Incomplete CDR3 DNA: TGTGCCAGTTCCCCTGATGGGGGGGCTGGCTATGGC.

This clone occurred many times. CDR3 DNA, as far as it was read: TGCAGTGCTAGATCCGTGGACAGGGTAGGACAGCCC. Its translation: CSARSVDRVGQP. The entire CDR3 protein reads CSARSVDRVGQPQHF. This rearrangement joins TRBV20-1 to TRBJ1-5; 8 bases align to TRBD1. The CDR3 extends 3 residues past the end of the read, so its final part is completed from the germline J gene. CDR1 is DFQATT and CDR2 is SNEGSKA in the germline V gene (reference sequence). Trimming took 2 bases from V and 7 from J; bases not matched to a gene: 10. The CDR3 has 15 amino acids.

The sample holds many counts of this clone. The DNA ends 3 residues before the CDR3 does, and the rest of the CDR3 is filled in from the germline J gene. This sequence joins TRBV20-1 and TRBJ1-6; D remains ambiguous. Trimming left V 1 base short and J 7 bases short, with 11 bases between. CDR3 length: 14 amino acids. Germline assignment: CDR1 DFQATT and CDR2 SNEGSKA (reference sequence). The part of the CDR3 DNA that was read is TGCAGTGCTAGAGGTCAGGTGTCAAATTCACCC. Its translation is CSARGQVSNSP. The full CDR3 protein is CSARGQVSNSPLHF.

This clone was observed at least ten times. CDR3 sequence reads: CSANKGAGSNYNEQFF. Partial CDR3 DNA: TGCAGTGCCAACAAAGGGGCCGGGAGCAACTACAATGAG. The chain combines TRBV20-1 with TRBJ2-1, with D maybe TRBD2 (6 bases). The read terminates 3 residues ahead of where the CDR3 ends, so the germline J gene completes it. Looked up from germline, CDR1 is DFQATT and CDR2 is SNEGSKA (reference sequence). Trimming removed 6 bases at V and 3 bases at J, with 21 bases between. The CDR3 runs to 16 residues.